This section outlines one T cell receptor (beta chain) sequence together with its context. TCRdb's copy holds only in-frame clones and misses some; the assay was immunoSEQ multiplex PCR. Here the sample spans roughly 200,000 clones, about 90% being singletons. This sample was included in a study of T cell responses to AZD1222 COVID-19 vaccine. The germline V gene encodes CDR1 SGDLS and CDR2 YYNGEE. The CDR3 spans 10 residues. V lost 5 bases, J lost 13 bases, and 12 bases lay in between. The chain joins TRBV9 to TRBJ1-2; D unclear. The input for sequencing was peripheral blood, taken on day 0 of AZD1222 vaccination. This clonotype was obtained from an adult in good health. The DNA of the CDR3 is TGTGCCAGCAGTGCTCACAGAAGCACCTTC. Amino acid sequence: CASSAHRSTF.